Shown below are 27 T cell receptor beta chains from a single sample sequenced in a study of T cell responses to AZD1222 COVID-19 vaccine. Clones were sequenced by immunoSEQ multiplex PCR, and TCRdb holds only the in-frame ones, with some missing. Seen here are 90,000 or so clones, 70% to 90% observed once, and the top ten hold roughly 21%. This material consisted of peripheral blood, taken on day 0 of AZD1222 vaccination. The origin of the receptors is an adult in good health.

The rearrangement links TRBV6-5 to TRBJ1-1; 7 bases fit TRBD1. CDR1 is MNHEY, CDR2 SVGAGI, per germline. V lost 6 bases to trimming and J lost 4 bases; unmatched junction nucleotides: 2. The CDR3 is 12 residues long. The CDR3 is CASRTGSTEAFF. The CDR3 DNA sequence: TGTGCCAGCAGGACAGGGAGCACTGAAGCTTTCTTT.

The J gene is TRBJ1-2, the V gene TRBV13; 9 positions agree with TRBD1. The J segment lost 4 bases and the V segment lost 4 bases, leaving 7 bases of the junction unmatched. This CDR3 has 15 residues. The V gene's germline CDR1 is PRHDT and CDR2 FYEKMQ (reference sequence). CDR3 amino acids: CASSSQGARTYGYTF. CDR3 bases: TGTGCCAGCAGCTCACAGGGGGCGAGAACCTATGGCTACACCTTC.

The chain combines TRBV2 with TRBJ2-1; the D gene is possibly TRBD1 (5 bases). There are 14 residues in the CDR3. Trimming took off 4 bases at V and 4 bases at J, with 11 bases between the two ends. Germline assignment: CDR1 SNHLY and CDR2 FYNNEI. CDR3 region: CASSGSGRYNEQFF. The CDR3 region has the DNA TGTGCCAGCAGTGGATCAGGGCGGTACAATGAGCAGTTCTTC.

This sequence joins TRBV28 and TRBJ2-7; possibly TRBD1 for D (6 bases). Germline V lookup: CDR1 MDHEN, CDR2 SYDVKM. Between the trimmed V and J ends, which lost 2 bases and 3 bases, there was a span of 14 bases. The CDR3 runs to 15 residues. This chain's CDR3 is CASSLAPARGYEQYF. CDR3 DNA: TGTGCCAGCAGTTTAGCCCCCGCCAGGGGCTACGAGCAGTACTTC.

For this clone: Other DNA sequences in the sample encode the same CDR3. DNA of the CDR3: TGCGCCAGCAGCTTGGGCGGATACGAGCAGTACTTC. It translates to CASSLGGYEQYF. The chain is built from TRBV5-1 and TRBJ2-7; D call uncertain. CDR1 and CDR2 from the germline V gene are SGHRS and YFSETQ. V was pared by 0 bases and J by 4 bases, with 5 bases between. CDR3 length equals 12 residues. The entire variable domain, with the rest obtained from reference TRBV5-1 and TRBJ2-7, is as follows: KAGVTQTPRYLIKTRGQQVTLSCSPISGHRSVSWYQQTPGQGLQFLFEYFSETQRNKGNFPGRFSGRQFSNSRSEMNVSTLELGDSALYLCASSLGGYEQYFGPGTRLTVT.

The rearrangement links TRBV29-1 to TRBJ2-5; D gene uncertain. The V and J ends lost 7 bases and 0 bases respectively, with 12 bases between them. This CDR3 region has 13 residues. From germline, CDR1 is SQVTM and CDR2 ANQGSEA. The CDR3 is CSAKGWNQETQYF. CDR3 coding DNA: TGCAGCGCCAAGGGTTGGAACCAAGAGACCCAGTACTTC.

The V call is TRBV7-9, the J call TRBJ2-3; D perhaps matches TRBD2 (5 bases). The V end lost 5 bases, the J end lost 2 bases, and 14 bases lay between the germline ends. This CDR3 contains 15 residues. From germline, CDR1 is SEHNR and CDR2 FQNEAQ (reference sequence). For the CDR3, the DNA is TGTGCCAGCAGCGCAGGCCTAGCTGCCACAGATACGCAGTATTTT. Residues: CASSAGLAATDTQYF.

The CDR3, as DNA: TGTGCCAGCAGTTTTCCCCCCGGAACGGGGCAGTACTTC. Encoded protein: CASSFPPGTGQYF. The chain carries TRBV28 and TRBJ2-7, with D hard to call. V shed 3 bases and J shed 9 bases, with 15 bases lying between them. The CDR3 spans 13 residues. Germline V gene data show CDR1 as MDHEN and CDR2 as SYDVKM.

The CDR3 nucleotides are TGTGCCAGCAGTTTATCCCCCCGCGAGCAGTTCTTC. It codes for CASSLSPREQFF. This chain connects TRBV28 to TRBJ2-1, with unresolved D. Germline V CDR1 and CDR2: MDHEN, SYDVKM. The CDR3 sequence is 12 residues long. V dropped 1 base and J dropped 10 bases, with 8 bases sitting between them.

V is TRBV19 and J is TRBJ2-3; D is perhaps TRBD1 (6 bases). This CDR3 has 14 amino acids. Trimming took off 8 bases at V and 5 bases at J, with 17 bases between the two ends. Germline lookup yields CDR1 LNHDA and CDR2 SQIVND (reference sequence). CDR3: CASDLGQGGDTQYF. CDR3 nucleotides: TGTGCCAGTGACCTGGGACAAGGAGGAGATACGCAGTATTTT.

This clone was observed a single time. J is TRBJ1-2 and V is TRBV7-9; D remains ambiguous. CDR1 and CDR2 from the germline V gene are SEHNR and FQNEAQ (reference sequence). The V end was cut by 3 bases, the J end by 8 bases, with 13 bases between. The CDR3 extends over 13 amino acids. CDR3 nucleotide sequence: TGTGCCAGCAGCTTTGGGTCAGTGAGCGGCTACACCTTC. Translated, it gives CASSFGSVSGYTF.

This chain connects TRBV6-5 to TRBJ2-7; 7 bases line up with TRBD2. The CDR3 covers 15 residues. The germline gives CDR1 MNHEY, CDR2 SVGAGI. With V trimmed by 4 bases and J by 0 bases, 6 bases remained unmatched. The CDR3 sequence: CASSLSSGDSYEQYF. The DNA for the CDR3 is TGTGCCAGCAGTTTATCGAGCGGGGACTCCTACGAGCAGTACTTC.

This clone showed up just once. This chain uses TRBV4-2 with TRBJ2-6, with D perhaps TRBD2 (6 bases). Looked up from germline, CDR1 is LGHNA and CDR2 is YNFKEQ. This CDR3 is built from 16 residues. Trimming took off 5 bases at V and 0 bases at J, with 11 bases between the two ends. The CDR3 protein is CASSGTVYSGANVLTF. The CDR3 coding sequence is TGTGCCAGCAGCGGGACTGTGTACTCTGGGGCCAACGTCCTGACTTTC.

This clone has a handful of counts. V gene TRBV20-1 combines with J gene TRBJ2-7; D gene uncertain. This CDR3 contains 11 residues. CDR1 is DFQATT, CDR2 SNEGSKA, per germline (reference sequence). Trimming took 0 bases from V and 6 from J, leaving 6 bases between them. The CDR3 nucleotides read TGCAGTGCTAGAGATGGTCGCGAGCAGTACTTC. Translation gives CSARDGREQYF.

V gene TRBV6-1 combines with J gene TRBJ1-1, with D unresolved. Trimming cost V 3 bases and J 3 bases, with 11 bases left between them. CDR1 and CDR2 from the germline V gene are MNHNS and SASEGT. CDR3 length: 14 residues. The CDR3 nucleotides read TGTGCCAGCAGTGATGGGGTGGTGGACACTGAAGCTTTCTTT. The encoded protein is CASSDGVVDTEAFF.

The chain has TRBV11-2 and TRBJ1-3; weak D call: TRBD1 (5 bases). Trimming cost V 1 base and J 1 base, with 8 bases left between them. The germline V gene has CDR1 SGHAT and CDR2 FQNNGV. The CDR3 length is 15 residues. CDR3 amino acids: CASSLVGTSGNTIYF. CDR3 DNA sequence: TGTGCCAGCAGCTTAGTCGGGACTTCTGGAAACACCATATATTTT.

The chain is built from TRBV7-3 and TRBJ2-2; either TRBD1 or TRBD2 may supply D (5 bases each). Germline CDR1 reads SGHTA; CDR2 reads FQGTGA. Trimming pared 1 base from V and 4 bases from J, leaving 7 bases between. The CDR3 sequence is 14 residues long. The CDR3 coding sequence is TGTGCCAGCAGCTTAAATGGGGGCACCGGGGAGCTGTTTTTT. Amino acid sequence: CASSLNGGTGELFF.

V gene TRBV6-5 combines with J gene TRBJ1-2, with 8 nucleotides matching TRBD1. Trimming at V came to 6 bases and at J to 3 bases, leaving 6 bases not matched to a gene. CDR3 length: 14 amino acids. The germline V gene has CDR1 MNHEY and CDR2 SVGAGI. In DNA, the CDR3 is TGTGCCAGCAGCTTCAGGGGGCTGGACTATGGCTACACCTTC. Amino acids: CASSFRGLDYGYTF.

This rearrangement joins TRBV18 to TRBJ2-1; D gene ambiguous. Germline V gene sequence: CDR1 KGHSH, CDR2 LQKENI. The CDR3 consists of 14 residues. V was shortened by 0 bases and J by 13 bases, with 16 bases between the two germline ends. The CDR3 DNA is TGTGCCAGCTCACCACCCTCGTCGGGTCTCCGACAGTTCTTC. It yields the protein CASSPPSSGLRQFF.

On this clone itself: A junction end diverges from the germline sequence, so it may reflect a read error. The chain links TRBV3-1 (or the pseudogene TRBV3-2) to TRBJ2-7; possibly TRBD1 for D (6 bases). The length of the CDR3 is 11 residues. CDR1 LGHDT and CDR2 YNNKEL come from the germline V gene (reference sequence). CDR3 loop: CASSQEGAWNF. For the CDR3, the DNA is TGTGCCAGCAGCCAAGAGGGGGCGTGGAACTTC.

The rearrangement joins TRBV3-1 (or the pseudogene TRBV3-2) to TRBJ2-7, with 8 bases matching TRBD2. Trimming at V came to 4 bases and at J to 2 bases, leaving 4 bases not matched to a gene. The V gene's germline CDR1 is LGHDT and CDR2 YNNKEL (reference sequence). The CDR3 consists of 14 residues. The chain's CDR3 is CASSRAGLAYEQYF. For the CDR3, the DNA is TGTGCCAGCAGCCGCGCGGGACTAGCCTACGAGCAGTACTTC.

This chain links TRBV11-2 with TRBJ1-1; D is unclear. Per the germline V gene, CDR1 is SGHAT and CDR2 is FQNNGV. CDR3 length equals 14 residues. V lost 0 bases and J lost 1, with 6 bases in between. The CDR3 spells CASSLEVTNTEAFF. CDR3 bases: TGTGCCAGCAGCTTAGAAGTTACGAACACTGAAGCTTTCTTT.

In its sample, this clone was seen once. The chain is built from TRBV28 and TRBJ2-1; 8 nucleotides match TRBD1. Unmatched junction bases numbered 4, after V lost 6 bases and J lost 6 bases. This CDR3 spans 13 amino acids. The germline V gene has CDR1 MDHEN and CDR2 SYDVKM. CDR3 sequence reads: CASSFGTGNEQFF. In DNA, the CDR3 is TGTGCCAGCAGCTTTGGGACAGGCAATGAGCAGTTCTTC.

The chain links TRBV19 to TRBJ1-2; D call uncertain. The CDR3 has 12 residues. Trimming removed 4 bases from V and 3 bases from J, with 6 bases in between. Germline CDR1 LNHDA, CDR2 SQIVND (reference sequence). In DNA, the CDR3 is TGTGCCAGTAGTAGGTTGGACTATGGCTACACCTTC. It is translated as CASSRLDYGYTF.

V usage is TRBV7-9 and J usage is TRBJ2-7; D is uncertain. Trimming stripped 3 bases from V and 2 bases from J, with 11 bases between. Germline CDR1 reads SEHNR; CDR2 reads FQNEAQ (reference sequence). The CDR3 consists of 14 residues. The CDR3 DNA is TGTGCCAGCAGCTTTGTGGGCCCCCCCTACGAGCAGTACTTC. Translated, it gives CASSFVGPPYEQYF.

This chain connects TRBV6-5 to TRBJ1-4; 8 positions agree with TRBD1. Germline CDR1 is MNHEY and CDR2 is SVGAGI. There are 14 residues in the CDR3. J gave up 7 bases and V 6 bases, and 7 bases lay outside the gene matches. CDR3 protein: CASRAGGLGEKLFF. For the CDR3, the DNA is TGTGCCAGCAGGGCAGGGGGCCTGGGTGAAAAACTGTTTTTT.

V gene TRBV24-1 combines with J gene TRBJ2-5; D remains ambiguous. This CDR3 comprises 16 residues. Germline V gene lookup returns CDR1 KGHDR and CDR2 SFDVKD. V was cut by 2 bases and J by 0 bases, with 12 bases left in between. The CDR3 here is CATSDSTGAHQETQYF. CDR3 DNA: TGTGCCACCAGTGATTCAACTGGAGCCCACCAAGAGACCCAGTACTTC.